Presented here are 32 T cell receptor beta chains from one specimen sequenced in a study of PD-1 blockade in classical Hodgkin lymphoma. Produced via immunoSEQ multiplex PCR; TCRdb's table is partial and in-frame only. The repertoire holds 98,000 or so clones, with around 89% as singletons. Each and every patient relapsed after autologous stem cell transplantation, and patients got differing brentuximab vedotin exposure. Here the sequenced sample was peripheral blood mononuclear cells (PBMCs), taken before the second cycle of nivolumab. Every receptor here comes from a human donor with classical Hodgkin lymphoma.

This clone was observed a handful of times. The rearrangement joins TRBV12-1 to TRBJ1-2. TRBV12-1 is deemed a pseudogene. The CDR3 length is 14 residues. In nucleotides, the CDR3 is TGTGCCAGCAGGCGCCGGGGCGTAGGCTATGGCTACACCTTC. Protein product: CASRRRGVGYGYTF.

V gene TRBV15 combines with J gene TRBJ2-6, with D uncertain. CDR3 size: 16 residues. CDR1 is LNHNV, CDR2 YYDKDF, per germline (reference sequence). V was pared by 0 bases and J by 0 bases, with 6 bases between. CDR3 residues: CATSRERDSGANVLTF. The CDR3 DNA reads TGTGCCACCAGCAGAGAAAGGGACTCTGGGGCCAACGTCCTGACTTTC.

This chain uses TRBV5-4 with TRBJ2-1, with TRBD2 identical over 11 bases. The CDR3 is made up of 16 amino acids. The V gene's germline CDR1 is SGHNT and CDR2 YYREEE (reference sequence). V lost 3 bases and J lost 3; bases outside the gene matches: 5. Written as DNA, the CDR3 is TGTGCCAGCAGCTACTTAGCGGGAGGGTTCTACAATGAGCAGTTCTTC. This codes for CASSYLAGGFYNEQFF.

This chain links TRBV7-6 with TRBJ2-7; TRBD1 is a possible D gene (6 bases). Germline loops: CDR1 SGHVS, CDR2 FNYEAQ. CDR3 length equals 17 residues. V was cut by 4 bases and J by 3 bases, with 22 bases left in between. CDR3 sequence: CASSSSNFRGQIYEQYF. The CDR3 DNA follows: TGTGCCAGCAGCTCATCCAATTTTCGTGGACAGATCTACGAGCAGTACTTC. Using reference TRBV7-6 and TRBJ2-7 for the parts outside the CDR3, the full variable domain is GAGVSQSPRYKVTKRGQDVALRCDPISGHVSLYWYRQALGQGPEFLTYFNYEAQQDKSGLPNDRFSAERPEGSISTLTIQRTEQRDSAMYRCASSSSNFRGQIYEQYFGPGTRLTVT.

The chain combines TRBV10-3 with TRBJ2-3; 7 bases map to TRBD2. The germline V gene has CDR1 ENHRY and CDR2 SYGVKD. Trimming removed 3 bases from V and 4 bases from J; junction bases left unmatched: 7. This CDR3 contains 15 residues. Here the CDR3 DNA reads TGTGCCATCAGTGATGGTGGGAGGGTGGCAGATACGCAGTATTTT. It is translated as CAISDGGRVADTQYF.

The rearrangement links TRBV7-6 to TRBJ2-3, with a possible D match to TRBD1 (6 bases). This CDR3 has 19 residues. The V end lost 5 bases, the J end lost 0 bases, and 24 bases lay between the germline ends. From germline, CDR1 is SGHVS and CDR2 FNYEAQ. CDR3: CASSPGHAGAYSSTDTQYF. CDR3 nucleotide sequence: TGTGCCAGCAGCCCAGGGCATGCAGGGGCCTACTCTAGCACAGATACGCAGTATTTT.

V is TRBV25-1 and J is TRBJ1-2; TRBD1 matches at 8 bases. The germline V gene encodes CDR1 MGHDK and CDR2 SYGVNS. The CDR3 is 16 residues long. The trim removed 0 bases at V and 5 bases at J, leaving 8 bases unmatched. CDR3 DNA: TGTGCCAGCAGTGAATATCGGACAGGGCGGTATTATGGCTACACCTTC. It specifies CASSEYRTGRYYGYTF.

This clone was counted a few times. In the same sample, other DNA sequences code for this CDR3. The chain uses TRBV7-2 and TRBJ2-2; D remains ambiguous. Per germline, CDR1 SGHTA and CDR2 FQGNSA. Trimming pared 2 bases from V and 3 bases from J, leaving 1 base between. The CDR3 runs 12 residues. As DNA, the CDR3 is TGTGCCAGCAGCTTATACACCGGGGAGCTGTTTTTT. Amino acids: CASSLYTGELFF.

This clone was detected a few times. The rearrangement uses TRBV5-1 and TRBJ1-1, with 8 bases matching TRBD1. CDR1 and CDR2 from the germline V gene are SGHRS and YFSETQ. Losses at the gene ends were 4 bases for V and 8 bases for J; bases not matched to a gene: 4. This CDR3 spans 12 amino acids. CDR3 bases: TGCGCCAGCAGCACAGGACAGGGCGAAGCTTTCTTT. Its protein is CASSTGQGEAFF.

In nucleotides, the CDR3 is TGCGCCAGCAGTTCCGGGACTAGCGGGGCATGTAGCGGGGAGACCCAGTACTTC. Translation: CASSSGTSGACSGETQYF. The chain couples TRBV5-1 to TRBJ2-5; 13 bases fit TRBD2. CDR1 and CDR2 from the germline V gene are SGHRS and YFSETQ. J gave up 5 bases and V 5 bases, and 15 bases lay outside the gene matches. There are 18 residues in the CDR3.

The chain couples TRBV19 to TRBJ2-7; D may match TRBD1 or TRBD2 (5 bases each). Looked up from germline, CDR1 is LNHDA and CDR2 is SQIVND (reference sequence). V lost 3 bases and J 0 bases, leaving 12 bases between the germline ends. This CDR3 comprises 15 residues. The CDR3 bases are TGTGCCAGTAGTATTGAGTGGGACCTCTCCTACGAGCAGTACTTC. It is translated as CASSIEWDLSYEQYF. Full variable domain (missing parts from reference TRBV19 and TRBJ2-7): DGGITQSPKYLFRKEGQNVTLSCEQNLNHDAMYWYRQDPGQGLRLIYYSQIVNDFQKGDIAEGYSVSREKKESFPLTVTSAQKNPTAFYLCASSIEWDLSYEQYFGPGTRLTVT.

The V gene is TRBV6-5, the J gene TRBJ2-5; possibly TRBD1 or TRBD2 for D (5 bases each). This CDR3 contains 13 residues. V lost 8 bases and J lost 4, with 14 bases in between. Per the germline V gene, CDR1 is MNHEY and CDR2 is SVGAGI. CDR3 sequence (DNA): TGTGCCAGCCGGGGATGGGGGTTAGAGACCCAGTACTTC. Translated: CASRGWGLETQYF.

This clone was seen more than once but under ten times. The chain has TRBV30 and TRBJ1-1; D gene ambiguous. Trimming pared 0 bases from V and 7 bases from J, leaving 6 bases between. CDR1 and CDR2 (germline): GTSNPN, SVGIG (reference sequence). The CDR3 totals 11 residues. CDR3 loop: CAWSVRLEAFF. The CDR3, as DNA: TGTGCCTGGAGTGTACGCCTTGAAGCTTTCTTT.

In this sample, this clone turned up once. V is TRBV30 and J is TRBJ1-3, with D unclear. Germline CDR1 and CDR2: GTSNPN and SVGIG (reference sequence). The germline V and J ends were trimmed by 0 bases and 0 bases, with 3 bases remaining between them. The CDR3 length is 13 residues. The CDR3 DNA reads as TGTGCCTGGAGTGTAAGCTCTGGAAACACCATATATTTT. This gives the protein CAWSVSSGNTIYF.

This chain connects TRBV18 to TRBJ2-7; D may correspond to TRBD1 or TRBD2 (5 bases each). Germline V gives CDR1 KGHSH, CDR2 LQKENI. V lost 4 bases, J lost 6 bases, and 16 bases lay in between. CDR3 length: 14 residues. As DNA, the CDR3 is TGTGCCAGCTCACTCAATTACCGGGACCCCGAGCAGTACTTC. This encodes CASSLNYRDPEQYF.

The chain's CDR3 is CAWSGLGSDYEQYF. In nucleotides, the CDR3 is TGTGCCTGGAGTGGTTTGGGCAGTGATTACGAGCAGTACTTC. The chain has TRBV30 and TRBJ2-7; no clear D. The CDR3 spans 14 residues. Germline CDR1 reads GTSNPN; CDR2 reads SVGIG (reference sequence). The V and J ends lost 1 base and 4 bases respectively, with 14 bases between them.

The rearrangement uses TRBV29-1 and TRBJ2-2; no firm D call. CDR3 length: 11 residues. Germline V gene data show CDR1 as SQVTM and CDR2 as ANQGSEA. Trimming cost V 7 bases and J 5 bases, with 8 bases left between them. The CDR3 DNA sequence: TGCAGCGGGACGGTTACCGGGGAGCTGTTTTTT. The encoded protein is CSGTVTGELFF.

The rearrangement joins TRBV5-5 to TRBJ1-5, with TRBD1 matching 7 bases. Losses at the gene ends were 0 bases for V and 3 bases for J; bases not matched to a gene: 3. This CDR3 spans 15 amino acids. CDR1 and CDR2 (germline): SGHKS, YYEKEE (reference sequence). CDR3 sequence (DNA): TGTGCCAGCAGCTTGGTCGGACAGGACAATCAGCCCCAGCATTTT. It translates to CASSLVGQDNQPQHF.

The rearrangement links TRBV29-1 to TRBJ1-2, with 10 bases fitting TRBD1. V shed 3 bases and J 4 bases; nucleotides not matched to a gene: 5. This CDR3 is built from 14 residues. Germline lookup yields CDR1 SQVTM and CDR2 ANQGSEA. The CDR3 protein is CSVDLGQGIYGYTF. The CDR3 DNA is TGCAGCGTTGATTTGGGACAGGGGATCTATGGCTACACCTTC.

V gene TRBV4-3 combines with J gene TRBJ2-5, with TRBD1 matching 10 bases. V dropped 0 bases and J dropped 4; count of bases not matched to a gene: 8. Germline CDR1 is LGHNA and CDR2 is YSLEER. The CDR3 length is 17 residues. The CDR3 here is CASSQDETDRGRETQYF. The CDR3 region has the DNA TGCGCCAGCAGCCAAGATGAAACGGACAGGGGGAGAGAGACCCAGTACTTC.

In DNA, the CDR3 is TGTGCCAGCACCCGAATGGGGGTATCTGGCGATGAGCAGTTCTTC. Its protein is CASTRMGVSGDEQFF. The V call is TRBV6-5, the J call TRBJ2-1; perhaps D is TRBD1 or TRBD2 (5 bases each). The length of the CDR3 is 15 residues. Per germline, CDR1 MNHEY and CDR2 SVGAGI. Trimming shortened V by 7 bases and J by 8 bases, and 21 bases separated the two germline ends.

The rearrangement uses TRBV19 and TRBJ2-1, with 13 positions matching TRBD2. Germline lookup yields CDR1 LNHDA and CDR2 SQIVND (reference sequence). Unmatched junction bases numbered 19, after V lost 3 bases and J lost 2 bases. The CDR3 loop spans 22 amino acids. DNA of the CDR3: TGTGCCAGTAGTATTGAGGGTGTTAGAGGACTAGCGGGAGTAAGCACCTACAATGAGCAGTTCTTC. It encodes CASSIEGVRGLAGVSTYNEQFF.

This chain connects TRBV7-2 to TRBJ2-7; D unclear. V was pared by 0 bases and J by 0 bases, with 9 bases between. The CDR3 has 15 amino acids. Germline V CDR1 and CDR2: SGHTA, FQGNSA. The CDR3 sequence: CASSLAVLYSYEQYF. DNA of the CDR3: TGTGCCAGCAGCTTAGCGGTCCTTTACTCCTACGAGCAGTACTTC.

This sequence joins TRBV5-1 and TRBJ2-1; D is possibly TRBD2 (7 bases). Germline-derived CDR1 and CDR2 are SGHRS and YFSETQ. This CDR3 has 14 residues. V gave up 0 bases and J gave up 9 bases, with 13 bases separating them. The CDR3 spells CASSLEPRGGEQFF. The CDR3, as DNA: TGCGCCAGCAGCTTGGAGCCTAGGGGGGGTGAGCAGTTCTTC.

The chain links TRBV19 to TRBJ2-7; D gene unclear. V gave up 4 bases and J gave up 1 base, with 14 bases separating them. Germline values: CDR1 LNHDA, CDR2 SQIVND (reference sequence). The CDR3 is 15 residues long. CDR3 in amino acids: CASSTGAETSYEQYF. As DNA, the CDR3 is TGTGCCAGTAGTACCGGCGCGGAGACTTCCTACGAGCAGTACTTC.

This rearrangement joins TRBV6-6 to TRBJ1-4; 8 bases line up with TRBD1. CDR1 and CDR2 from the germline V gene are MNHNY and SVGAGI (reference sequence). The junction had 7 bases not matched to a gene; V was cut back by 2 bases and J by 5 bases. The CDR3 is 16 residues long. CDR3 protein: CASSYGAGGGNEKLFF. CDR3 DNA sequence: TGTGCCAGCAGTTACGGGGCAGGGGGCGGAAATGAAAAACTGTTTTTT.

The chain employs TRBV29-1 and TRBJ2-5; D perhaps matches TRBD2 (6 bases). V shed 8 bases and J shed 1 base, with 11 bases lying between them. Germline CDR1 is SQVTM and CDR2 is ANQGSEA. The CDR3 contains 12 residues. The CDR3 nucleotides read TGCAGCTACTTAGCGGTCCAAGAGACCCAGTACTTC. Protein product: CSYLAVQETQYF.

As to this clone: Within the sample, other DNA sequences also encode this same CDR3. The CDR3 nucleotides read TGTGCCAGCAGTTACAGCGGCCTAGCGGCCTACAATGAGCAGTTCTTC. It encodes CASSYSGLAAYNEQFF. V and J are TRBV6-5 and TRBJ2-1; 7 bases agree with TRBD2. This CDR3 is built from 16 residues. The ends lost 2 bases at V and 2 bases at J; junction bases unmatched: 6. Germline values: CDR1 MNHEY, CDR2 SVGAGI.

The rearrangement links TRBV27 to TRBJ2-1; D may be TRBD1 or TRBD2 (5 bases each). With 4 bases removed from V and 0 bases from J, the gap between germline ends came to 10 bases. The CDR3 covers 15 residues. Germline V gene sequence: CDR1 MNHEY, CDR2 SMNVEV (reference sequence). The DNA of the CDR3 is TGTGCCAGCAGTTCGGGACCCTTCTCCTACAATGAGCAGTTCTTC. Its protein is CASSSGPFSYNEQFF.

This chain links TRBV6-5 with TRBJ2-5, with D uncertain. Deletions cut 5 bases from V and 5 bases from J, with 12 bases between. There are 13 residues in the CDR3. Germline-derived CDR1 and CDR2 are MNHEY and SVGAGI. The CDR3 sequence is CASSKTIWETQYF. The CDR3, as DNA: TGTGCCAGCAGTAAGACGATATGGGAGACCCAGTACTTC.

The rearrangement uses TRBV9 and TRBJ2-7, with 14 positions matching TRBD2. This CDR3 has 21 residues. Germline V gene data show CDR1 as SGDLS and CDR2 as YYNGEE. Trimming took 3 bases from V and 0 from J; bases not matched to a gene: 17. The CDR3 spells CASSADRTGLAGGLNSYEQYF. As DNA, the CDR3 is TGTGCCAGCAGCGCGGATCGGACTGGACTAGCGGGAGGTCTCAACTCCTACGAGCAGTACTTC.

CDR3 nucleotide sequence: TGTGCCACCAGCAGAGGGGGACAGGGAGGTTCGTTAGGCTACACCTTC. Amino acid sequence: CATSRGGQGGSLGYTF. The chain recombines TRBV15 with TRBJ1-2, with 9 bases fitting TRBD1. The CDR3 covers 16 residues. The germline CDR1 and CDR2 sequences are LNHNV and YYDKDF (reference sequence). Trimming took 1 base from V and 8 from J; bases not matched to a gene: 11.